This is a list of T cell receptor beta chains from one sample in a study of cytomegalovirus exposure and HLA in healthy donors. Sequenced by immunoSEQ multiplex PCR; TCRdb stores in-frame clones only, minus some. The sample contains over 15,000 clones, roughly 80% of which appear only once. Specimen: PBMCs. The receptor source for this set is a human donor in good health. Both conserved end residues are part of each CDR3. D genes are given only for firm matches. Clone size is shown for a subset of rows, as once, few, many or a class of expanded clone.

j_gene | d_gene | v_gene | abundance | CDR3aa | CDR3nt
TRBJ2-1 | TRBD2 | TRBV7-3 | NA | CASSSREGGNEQFF | TGTGCCAGCAGCTCCCGGGAGGGCGGAAATGAGCAGTTCTTC
TRBJ1-2 | NA | TRBV29-1 | NA | CSVKGGYGYTF | TGCAGCGTTAAGGGGGGGTATGGCTACACCTTC
TRBJ2-3 | TRBD2 | TRBV18 | NA | CASSPVAGGTTDTQYF | TGTGCCAGCTCACCAGTCGCGGGGGGGACCACAGATACGCAGTATTTT
TRBJ2-7 | TRBD1 | TRBV7-7 | NA | CASSLGGRGQYEQYF | TGTGCCAGCAGCTTAGGTGGCAGGGGGCAGTACGAGCAGTACTTC
TRBJ1-3 | NA | TRBV7-6 | NA | CASSLVQGINGNTIYF | TGTGCCAGCAGCTTAGTACAGGGAATAAATGGAAACACCATATATTTT
TRBJ2-4 | TRBD1 | TRBV5-6 | NA | CASTIRTGEERDIQYF | TGTGCCAGCACAATTAGGACAGGGGAGGAGCGAGACATTCAGTACTTC
TRBJ2-1 | NA | TRBV4-2 | NA | CASSQEGGMYNEQFF | TGTGCCAGCAGCCAAGAGGGCGGGATGTACAATGAGCAGTTCTTC
TRBJ1-5 | NA | TRBV6-5 | few | CASSYRRGGNQPQHF | TGTGCCAGCAGTTACCGTCGGGGGGGAAATCAGCCCCAGCATTTT
TRBJ2-7 | TRBD1 | TRBV7-6 | NA | CASSPRAGGYEQYF | TGTGCCAGCAGTCCCCGGGCAGGGGGCTACGAGCAGTACTTC
TRBJ2-7 | TRBD2 | TRBV19 | NA | CASSIPGPGGEQYF | TGTGCCAGTAGTATCCCAGGGCCCGGGGGGGAGCAGTACTTC
TRBJ2-7 | TRBD2 | TRBV19 | few | CASSELAGGTYEQYF | TGTGCCAGTAGTGAACTAGCGGGAGGAACCTACGAGCAGTACTTC
TRBJ2-2 | TRBD2 | TRBV4-1 | NA | CASSQETLWSGRRAGELFF | TGCGCCAGCAGCCAAGAAACCCTCTGGTCCGGGAGGCGCGCCGGGGAGCTGTTTTTT
TRBJ2-7 | TRBD2 | TRBV4-1 | NA | CASSQDRSGRDEQYF | TGCGCCAGCAGCCAAGATCGTAGCGGGCGGGACGAGCAGTACTTC
TRBJ2-1 | NA | TRBV4-1 | NA | CASSQEGWGEFSYNEQFF | TGCGCCAGCAGCCAAGAGGGATGGGGGGAGTTTTCCTACAATGAGCAGTTCTTC
TRBJ2-2 | TRBD1 | TRBV5-6 | few | CASSRDRGNTRGELFF | TGTGCCAGTTCAAGGGACAGGGGTAACACCAGGGGGGAGCTGTTTTTT
TRBJ2-6 | TRBD1 | TRBV2 | NA | CASSDTGDDSGANVLTF | TGTGCCAGCAGTGATACAGGGGACGACTCTGGGGCCAACGTCCTGACTTTC
TRBJ2-3 | TRBD2 | TRBV6-1 | NA | CASRAGWSTDTQYF | TGTGCCAGCAGAGCGGGGTGGAGCACAGATACGCAGTATTTT
TRBJ2-1 | NA | TRBV5-6 | few | CASTSGPYNEQFF | TGTGCCAGCACTTCAGGTCCCTACAATGAGCAGTTCTTC
TRBJ2-6 | NA | TRBV5-1 | NA | CASSLEPLGRSANVLTF | TGCGCCAGCAGCTTGGAACCCCTGGGCCGGTCGGCTAATGTCCTGACTTTC
TRBJ1-2 | TRBD1 | TRBV5-4 | NA | CASSFGDRGHLGYTF | TGTGCCAGCAGCTTTGGTGACAGGGGGCATCTTGGCTACACCTTC
TRBJ2-3 | NA | TRBV18 | NA | CASSPPTNTDTQYF | TGTGCCAGCTCACCACCGACTAACACAGATACGCAGTATTTT
TRBJ1-4 | NA | TRBV5-1 | NA | CASSFTGGMLEKLFF | TGCGCCAGCAGCTTTACGGGGGGCATGTTGGAAAAACTGTTTTTT
TRBJ2-5 | NA | TRBV7-2 | NA | CASSLSGHEETQYF | TGTGCCAGCAGCTTAAGTGGACACGAAGAGACCCAGTACTTC
TRBJ2-5 | TRBD1 | TRBV5-1 | NA | CASSHGQGGQETQYF | TGCGCCAGCAGTCACGGACAGGGAGGCCAAGAGACCCAGTACTTC
TRBJ1-4 | NA | TRBV6-1 | NA | CASSEDRASEKLFF | TGTGCCAGCAGTGAAGACAGGGCTTCTGAAAAACTGTTTTTT
TRBJ2-5 | TRBD2 | TRBV7-9 | few | CASSNLAGDGTQYF | TGTGCCAGCAGCAATCTAGCGGGAGACGGGACCCAGTACTTC